This T cell receptor (beta chain) was observed in a study of T cell repertoires in cytomegalovirus infection. A single record per CDR3 protein comes from TCRdb applying MiXCR to the reads. The table includes 250,000 or so distinct CDR3 sequences, over 15% detected once. At least ten counts were recorded for this clonotype. The specimen was CD8+ T cells from PBMCs. This clonotype was obtained from a human donor in good health (CMV status not recorded). Some clones in this sample may be carry-over from other donors' samples.

CDR3 amino acids: CASSLAYDYEQYF. The DNA of the CDR3 is TGTGCCAGCAGCTTAGCGTATGACTACGAGCAGTACTTC. The chain employs TRBV7-9 and TRBJ2-7; D is unclear. V was shortened by 0 bases and J by 3 bases, with 6 bases between the two germline ends. The CDR3 extends over 13 amino acids. Germline V gene data show CDR1 as SEHNR and CDR2 as FQNEAQ (reference sequence).